This T cell receptor beta chain was recovered during a study of blood T cells in healthy people across ages. Study-level points and caveats: Both higher diversity and more naive CD4+ cells marked long-lived donors when set against aged donors. PBMCs that were unsorted prevented a conclusive naive versus antigen-experienced comparison.

In the case of this clonotype: The antigen remains undetermined.

Germline assignment: CDR1 MNHNS and CDR2 SASEGT. This CDR3 comprises 15 residues. Trimming at V came to 4 bases and at J to 5 bases, leaving 9 bases not matched to a gene. Primed by a sample-barcoded 5' primer and a J-beta primer mix, a second PCR proceeded for 7 to 11 cycles. Tags on each cDNA molecule came from a template-switch adaptor with 12 random nucleotides. MiXCR, applied by TCRdb to the 5' RACE reads, yields one record per CDR3 protein. Of over 1.5 million distinct CDR3 sequences listed, around 48% are singletons. The chain has TRBV6-1 and TRBJ1-2; 8 bases are shared with TRBD1. This TCR was recovered from a woman aged 40-49 years in good health. What was sequenced was blood. As DNA, the CDR3 is TGTGCCAGCAGTGCCCTAGCGACAGGGGTGTATGGCTACACCTTC. Translating it yields CASSALATGVYGYTF.